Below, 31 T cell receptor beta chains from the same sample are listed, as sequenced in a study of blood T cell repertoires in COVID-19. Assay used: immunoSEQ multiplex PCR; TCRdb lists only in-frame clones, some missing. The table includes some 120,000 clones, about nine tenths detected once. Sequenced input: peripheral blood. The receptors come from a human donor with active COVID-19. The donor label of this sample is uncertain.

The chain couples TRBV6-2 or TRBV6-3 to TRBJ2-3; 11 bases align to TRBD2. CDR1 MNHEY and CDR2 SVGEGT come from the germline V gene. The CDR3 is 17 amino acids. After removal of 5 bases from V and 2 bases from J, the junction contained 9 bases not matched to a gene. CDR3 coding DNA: TGTGCCAGCAGTGCTTCTACTAGCGGGGGCCTCACAGATACGCAGTATTTT. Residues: CASSASTSGGLTDTQYF.

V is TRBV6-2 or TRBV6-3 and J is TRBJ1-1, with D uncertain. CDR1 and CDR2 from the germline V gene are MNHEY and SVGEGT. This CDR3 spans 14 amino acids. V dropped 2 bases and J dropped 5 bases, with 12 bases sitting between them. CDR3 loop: CASSYDGGRTEAFF. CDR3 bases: TGTGCCAGCAGTTACGACGGCGGCCGAACTGAAGCTTTCTTT.

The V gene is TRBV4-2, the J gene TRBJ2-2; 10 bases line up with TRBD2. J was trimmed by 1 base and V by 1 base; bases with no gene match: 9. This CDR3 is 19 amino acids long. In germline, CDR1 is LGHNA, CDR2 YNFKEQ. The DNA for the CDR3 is TGTGCCAGCAGCCAAGTTATAGGGCTAGCGGGGGTGAACACCGGGGAGCTGTTTTTT. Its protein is CASSQVIGLAGVNTGELFF.

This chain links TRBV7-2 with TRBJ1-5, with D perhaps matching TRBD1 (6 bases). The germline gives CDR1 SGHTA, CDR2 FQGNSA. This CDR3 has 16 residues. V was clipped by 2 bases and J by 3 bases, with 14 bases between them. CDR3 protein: CASSLRGISYNQPQHF. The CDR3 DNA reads TGTGCCAGCAGCTTAAGGGGGATCTCTTACAATCAGCCCCAGCATTTT.

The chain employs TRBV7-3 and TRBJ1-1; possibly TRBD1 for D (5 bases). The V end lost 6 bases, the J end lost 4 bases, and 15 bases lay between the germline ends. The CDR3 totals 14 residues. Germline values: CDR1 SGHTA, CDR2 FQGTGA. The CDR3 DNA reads TGTGCCAGCAGTCCGAAGGGGAGGGGCACTGAAGCTTTCTTT. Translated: CASSPKGRGTEAFF. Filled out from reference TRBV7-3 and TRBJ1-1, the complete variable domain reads GAGVSQTPSNKVTEKGKYVELRCDPISGHTALYWYRQSLGQGPEFLIYFQGTGAADDSGLPNDRFFAVRPEGSVSTLKIQRTERGDSAVYLCASSPKGRGTEAFFGQGTRLTVV.

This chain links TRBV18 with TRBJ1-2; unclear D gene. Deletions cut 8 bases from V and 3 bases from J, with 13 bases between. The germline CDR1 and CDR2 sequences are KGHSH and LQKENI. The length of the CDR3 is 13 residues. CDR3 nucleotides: TGTGCCAGCCTACCGACCGGGGACTATGGCTACACCTTC. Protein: CASLPTGDYGYTF. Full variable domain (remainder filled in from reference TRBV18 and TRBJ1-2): NAGVMQNPRHLVRRRGQEARLRCSPMKGHSHVYWYRQLPEEGLKFMVYLQKENIIDESGMPKERFSAEFPKEGPSILRIQQVVRGDSAAYFCASLPTGDYGYTFGSGTRLTVV.

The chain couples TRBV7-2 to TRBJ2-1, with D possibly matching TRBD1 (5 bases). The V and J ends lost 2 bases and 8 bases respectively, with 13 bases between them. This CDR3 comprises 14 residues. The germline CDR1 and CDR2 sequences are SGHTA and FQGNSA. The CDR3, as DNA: TGTGCCAGCAGCTTAACGGACACGTACGATGAGCAGTTCTTC. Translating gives CASSLTDTYDEQFF.

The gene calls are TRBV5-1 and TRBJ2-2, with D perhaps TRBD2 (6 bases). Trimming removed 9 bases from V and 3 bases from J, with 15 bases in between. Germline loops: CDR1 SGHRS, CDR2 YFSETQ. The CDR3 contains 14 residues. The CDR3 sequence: CATMPSAYTGELFF. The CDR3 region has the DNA TGCGCCACCATGCCTAGCGCCTACACCGGGGAGCTGTTTTTT.

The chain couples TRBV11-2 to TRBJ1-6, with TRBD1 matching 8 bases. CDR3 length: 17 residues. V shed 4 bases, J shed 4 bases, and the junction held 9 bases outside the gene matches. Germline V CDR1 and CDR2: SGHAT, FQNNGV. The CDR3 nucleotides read TGTGCCAGCAGCTCCCTTGGACAGGGCCCTTATAATTCACCCCTCCACTTT. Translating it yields CASSSLGQGPYNSPLHF.

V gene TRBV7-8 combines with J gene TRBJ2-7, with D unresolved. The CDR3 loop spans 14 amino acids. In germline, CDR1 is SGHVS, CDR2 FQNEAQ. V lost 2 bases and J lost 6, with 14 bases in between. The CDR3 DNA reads TGTGCCAGCAGCTTACTCTTTAGTAGAGGCGAGCAGTACTTC. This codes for CASSLLFSRGEQYF.

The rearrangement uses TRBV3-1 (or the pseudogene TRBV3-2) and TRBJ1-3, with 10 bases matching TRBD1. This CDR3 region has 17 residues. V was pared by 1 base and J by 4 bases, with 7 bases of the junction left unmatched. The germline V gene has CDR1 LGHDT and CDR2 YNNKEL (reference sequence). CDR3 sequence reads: CASSQGTGQGSGNTIYF. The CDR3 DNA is TGTGCCAGCAGCCAAGGAACGGGACAGGGGTCCGGAAACACCATATATTTT.

CDR3 in DNA: TGTGCCAGCAGCTTAACATGGGGGACTTCCTACGAGCAGTACTTC. This encodes CASSLTWGTSYEQYF. The genes are TRBV7-2 and TRBJ2-7; tentatively, D is TRBD2 (6 bases). The ends were cut back, 2 bases at V and 1 base at J, with 12 bases in the middle. The germline V gene encodes CDR1 SGHTA and CDR2 FQGNSA. This CDR3 has 15 residues.

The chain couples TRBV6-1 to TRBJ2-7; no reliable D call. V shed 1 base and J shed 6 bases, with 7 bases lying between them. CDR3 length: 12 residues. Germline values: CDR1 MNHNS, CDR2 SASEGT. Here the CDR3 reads CASSEGSSEQYF. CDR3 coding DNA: TGTGCCAGCAGTGAAGGGTCTAGCGAGCAGTACTTC.

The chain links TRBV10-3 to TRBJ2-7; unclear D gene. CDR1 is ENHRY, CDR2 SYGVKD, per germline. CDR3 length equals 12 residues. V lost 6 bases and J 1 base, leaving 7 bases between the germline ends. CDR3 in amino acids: CAISPGSYEQYF. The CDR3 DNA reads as TGTGCCATCAGCCCCGGGTCCTACGAGCAGTACTTC.

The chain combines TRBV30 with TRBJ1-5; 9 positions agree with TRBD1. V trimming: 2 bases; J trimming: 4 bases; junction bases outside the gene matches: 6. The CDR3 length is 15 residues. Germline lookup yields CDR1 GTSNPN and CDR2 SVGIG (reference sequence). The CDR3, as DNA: TGTGCCTGGAGTCGCTCCGGGACAGGGAATCAGCCCCAGCATTTT. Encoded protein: CAWSRSGTGNQPQHF.

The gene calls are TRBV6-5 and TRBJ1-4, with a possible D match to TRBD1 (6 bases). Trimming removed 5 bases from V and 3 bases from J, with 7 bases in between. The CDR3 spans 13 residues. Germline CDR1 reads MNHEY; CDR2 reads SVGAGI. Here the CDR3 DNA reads TGTGCCAGCAGTCGGACAGCTAATGAAAAACTGTTTTTT. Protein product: CASSRTANEKLFF.

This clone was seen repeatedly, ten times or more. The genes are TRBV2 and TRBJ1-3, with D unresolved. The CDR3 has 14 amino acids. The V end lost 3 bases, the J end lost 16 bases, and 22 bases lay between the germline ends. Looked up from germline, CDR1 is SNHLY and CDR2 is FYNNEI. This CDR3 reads CASSDKPVGGRDYF. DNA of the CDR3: TGTGCCAGCAGTGATAAACCAGTGGGAGGTCGTGACTATTTT.

This chain's CDR3 is CASSSGLAGGGLMETQYF. The CDR3 DNA is TGTGCCAGCAGCTCGGGACTAGCGGGGGGTGGTTTGATGGAGACCCAGTACTTC. The rearrangement links TRBV7-2 to TRBJ2-5; 15 nucleotides align to TRBD2. Germline V lookup: CDR1 SGHTA, CDR2 FQGNSA. This CDR3 contains 18 residues. V dropped 4 bases and J dropped 5; count of bases not matched to a gene: 11.

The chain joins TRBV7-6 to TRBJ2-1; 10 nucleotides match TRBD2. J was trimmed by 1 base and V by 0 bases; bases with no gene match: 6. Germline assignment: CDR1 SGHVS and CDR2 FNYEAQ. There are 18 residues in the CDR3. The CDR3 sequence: CASSLAPGLALSYNEQFF. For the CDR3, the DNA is TGTGCCAGCAGCTTAGCACCGGGACTAGCGCTTTCCTACAATGAGCAGTTCTTC.

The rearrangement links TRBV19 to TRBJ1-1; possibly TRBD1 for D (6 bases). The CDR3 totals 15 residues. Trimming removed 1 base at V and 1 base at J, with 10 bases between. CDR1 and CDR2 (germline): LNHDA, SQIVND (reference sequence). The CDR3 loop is CASSIGRGANTEAFF. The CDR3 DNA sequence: TGTGCCAGTAGTATAGGGCGGGGGGCGAACACTGAAGCTTTCTTT.

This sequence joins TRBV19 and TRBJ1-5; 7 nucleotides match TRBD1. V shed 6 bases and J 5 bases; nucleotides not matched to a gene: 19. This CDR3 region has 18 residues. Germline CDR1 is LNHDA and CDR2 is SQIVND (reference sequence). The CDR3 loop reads CASRSTETGRFGHQPQHF. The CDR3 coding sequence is TGTGCCAGTAGGTCGACCGAGACAGGGCGTTTTGGGCATCAGCCCCAGCATTTT.

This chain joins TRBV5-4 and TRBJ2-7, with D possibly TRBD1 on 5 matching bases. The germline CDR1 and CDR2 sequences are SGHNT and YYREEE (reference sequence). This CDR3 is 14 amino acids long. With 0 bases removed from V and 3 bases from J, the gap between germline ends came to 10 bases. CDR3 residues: CASSLEGPFYEQYF. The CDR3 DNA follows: TGTGCCAGCAGCTTGGAGGGGCCTTTCTACGAGCAGTACTTC.

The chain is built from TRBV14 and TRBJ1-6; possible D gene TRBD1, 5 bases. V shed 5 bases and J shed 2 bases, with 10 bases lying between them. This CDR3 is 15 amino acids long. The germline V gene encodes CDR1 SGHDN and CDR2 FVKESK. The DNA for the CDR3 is TGTGCCAGCAGCTCACAGGTCACCTATAATTCACCCCTCCACTTT. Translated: CASSSQVTYNSPLHF.

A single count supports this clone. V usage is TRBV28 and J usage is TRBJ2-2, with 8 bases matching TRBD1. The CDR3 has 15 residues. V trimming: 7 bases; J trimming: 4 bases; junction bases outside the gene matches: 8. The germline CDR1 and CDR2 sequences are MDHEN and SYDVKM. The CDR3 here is CASTRQGASTGELFF. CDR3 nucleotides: TGTGCCAGCACAAGGCAGGGGGCTAGCACCGGGGAGCTGTTTTTT.

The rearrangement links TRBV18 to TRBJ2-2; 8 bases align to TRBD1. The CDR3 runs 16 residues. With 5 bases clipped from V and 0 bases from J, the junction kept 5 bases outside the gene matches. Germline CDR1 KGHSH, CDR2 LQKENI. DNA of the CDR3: TGTGCCAGCTCAGCCCACAGGGGGTCGAACACCGGGGAGCTGTTTTTT. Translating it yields CASSAHRGSNTGELFF. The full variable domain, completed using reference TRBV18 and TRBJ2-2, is NAGVMQNPRHLVRRRGQEARLRCSPMKGHSHVYWYRQLPEEGLKFMVYLQKENIIDESGMPKERFSAEFPKEGPSILRIQQVVRGDSAAYFCASSAHRGSNTGELFFGEGSRLTVL.

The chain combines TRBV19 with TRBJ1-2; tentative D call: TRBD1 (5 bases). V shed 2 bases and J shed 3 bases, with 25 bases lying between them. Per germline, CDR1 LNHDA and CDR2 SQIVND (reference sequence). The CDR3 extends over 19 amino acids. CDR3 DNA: TGTGCCAGTAGTATATTGGGGCTCGACGGTTTGCCCTCAGACTATGGCTACACCTTC. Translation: CASSILGLDGLPSDYGYTF. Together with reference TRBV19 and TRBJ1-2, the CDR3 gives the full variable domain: DGGITQSPKYLFRKEGQNVTLSCEQNLNHDAMYWYRQDPGQGLRLIYYSQIVNDFQKGDIAEGYSVSREKKESFPLTVTSAQKNPTAFYLCASSILGLDGLPSDYGYTFGSGTRLTVV.

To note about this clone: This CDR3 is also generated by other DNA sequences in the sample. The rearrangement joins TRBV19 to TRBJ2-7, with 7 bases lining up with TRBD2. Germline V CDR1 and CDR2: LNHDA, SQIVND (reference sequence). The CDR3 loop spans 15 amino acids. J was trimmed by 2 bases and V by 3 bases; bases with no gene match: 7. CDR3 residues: CASSISAGVAYEQYF. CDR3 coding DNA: TGTGCCAGTAGTATCTCGGCGGGGGTTGCCTACGAGCAGTACTTC.

CDR3 nucleotide sequence: TGTGCCAGCAGTTTAAAGCGGCCTACGCAGTATTTT. Amino acid sequence: CASSLKRPTQYF. The chain joins TRBV12-3 or TRBV12-4 to TRBJ2-3; tentative D call: TRBD2 (5 bases). The length of the CDR3 is 12 residues. V shed 2 bases and J shed 8 bases, with 8 bases lying between them.

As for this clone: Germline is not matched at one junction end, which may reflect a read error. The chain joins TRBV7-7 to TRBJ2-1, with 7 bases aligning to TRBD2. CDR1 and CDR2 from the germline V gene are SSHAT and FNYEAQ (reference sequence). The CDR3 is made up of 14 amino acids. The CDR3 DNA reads TGTGCTAGCAGCTTGGCGGGGAGGGGCAATGAGCAGTTCTTC. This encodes CASSLAGRGNEQFF.

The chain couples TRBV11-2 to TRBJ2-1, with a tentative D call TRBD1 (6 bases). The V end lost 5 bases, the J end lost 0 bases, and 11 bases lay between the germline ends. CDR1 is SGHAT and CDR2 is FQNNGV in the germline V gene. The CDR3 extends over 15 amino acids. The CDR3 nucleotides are TGTGCCAGCAGCCCCGGGACAATCTCCTACAATGAGCAGTTCTTC. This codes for CASSPGTISYNEQFF.

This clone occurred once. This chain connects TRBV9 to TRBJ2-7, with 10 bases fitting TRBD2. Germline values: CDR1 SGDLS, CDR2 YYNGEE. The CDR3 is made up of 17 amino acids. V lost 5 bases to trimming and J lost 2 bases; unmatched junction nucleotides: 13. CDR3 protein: CASSPRGGLAGAYEQYF. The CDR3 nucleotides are TGTGCCAGCAGTCCTAGGGGGGGGCTAGCGGGAGCCTACGAGCAGTACTTC. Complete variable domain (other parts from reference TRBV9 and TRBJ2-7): DSGVTQTPKHLITATGQRVTLRCSPRSGDLSVYWYQQSLDQGLQFLIQYYNGEERAKGNILERFSAQQFPDLHSELNLSSLELGDSALYFCASSPRGGLAGAYEQYFGPGTRLTVT.